These 5 T cell receptor beta chains originate from one sample sequenced in a study of blood T cell repertoires in COVID-19. The assay was immunoSEQ multiplex PCR, and TCRdb's table has in-frame clones only and misses some. The table has under 350,000 clones, around 87% seen once. Sequenced material: peripheral blood. These receptors were taken from a man aged 65-85 years with acute or convalescent COVID-19.

V usage is TRBV29-1 and J usage is TRBJ2-7; 8 nucleotides agree with TRBD2. The germline gives CDR1 SQVTM, CDR2 ANQGSEA. The CDR3 consists of 13 residues. The V segment lost 6 bases and the J segment 2 bases; nucleotides outside the gene matches: 6. The CDR3, as DNA: TGCAGCGTGGCCGGGGGGGCACCCTACGAGCAGTACTTC. The encoded protein is CSVAGGAPYEQYF.

The genes are TRBV2 and TRBJ2-5, with D tentatively TRBD2 (6 bases). The CDR3 loop spans 13 amino acids. Germline V lookup: CDR1 SNHLY, CDR2 FYNNEI. V was cut by 10 bases and J by 1 base, with 13 bases left in between. CDR3 region: CAIISGSQETQYF. CDR3 DNA sequence: TGTGCCATCATTAGCGGTTCCCAAGAGACCCAGTACTTC.

V is TRBV10-3 and J is TRBJ2-7, with TRBD1 matching 8 bases. The CDR3 runs 13 residues. Per the germline V gene, CDR1 is ENHRY and CDR2 is SYGVKD. The junction had 9 bases not matched to a gene; V was cut back by 8 bases and J by 6 bases. CDR3 protein: CAIGSDREAEQYF. CDR3 DNA: TGTGCCATCGGGTCGGACAGGGAGGCCGAGCAGTACTTC.

The rearrangement joins TRBV6-2 or TRBV6-3 to TRBJ1-2; D is undetermined. The CDR3 has 13 residues. V lost 6 bases and J 0 bases, leaving 8 bases between the germline ends. From germline, CDR1 is MNHEY and CDR2 SVGEGT. CDR3 loop: CASSYQSNYGYTF. DNA for the CDR3: TGTGCCAGCAGCTATCAGTCTAACTATGGCTACACCTTC.

The chain couples TRBV19 to TRBJ1-1, with 12 positions matching TRBD1. The germline gives CDR1 LNHDA, CDR2 SQIVND (reference sequence). The V segment lost 8 bases and the J segment 5 bases; nucleotides outside the gene matches: 6. This CDR3 contains 14 residues. The CDR3 reads CASSGQGAITEAFF. The CDR3 DNA is TGTGCCAGTTCGGGACAGGGGGCTATTACTGAAGCTTTCTTT.